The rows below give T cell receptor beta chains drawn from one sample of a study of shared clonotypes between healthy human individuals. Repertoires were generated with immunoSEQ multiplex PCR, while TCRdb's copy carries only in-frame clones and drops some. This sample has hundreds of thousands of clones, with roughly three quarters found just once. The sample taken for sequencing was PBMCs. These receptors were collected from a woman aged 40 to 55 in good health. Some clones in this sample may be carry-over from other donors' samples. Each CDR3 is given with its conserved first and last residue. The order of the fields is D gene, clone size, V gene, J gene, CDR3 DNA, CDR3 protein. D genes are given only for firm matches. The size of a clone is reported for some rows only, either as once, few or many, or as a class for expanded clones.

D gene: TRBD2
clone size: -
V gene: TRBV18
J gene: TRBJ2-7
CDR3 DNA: TGTGCCAGCTCACAAACGACTAGCGGGATATACGAGCAGTACTTC
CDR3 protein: CASSQTTSGIYEQYF

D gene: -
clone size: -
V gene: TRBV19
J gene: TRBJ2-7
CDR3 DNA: TGTGCCAGTAGACGAGGGCAGGACCTCGGCTACGAGCAGTACTTC
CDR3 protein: CASRRGQDLGYEQYF

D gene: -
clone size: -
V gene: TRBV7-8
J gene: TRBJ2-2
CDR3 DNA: TGTGCCAGCAGCCCCCACACGACCGGGGAGCTGTTTTTT
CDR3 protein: CASSPHTTGELFF

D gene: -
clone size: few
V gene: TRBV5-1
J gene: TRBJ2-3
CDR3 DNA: TGCGCCAGCAGCTTGATGGGACTCACAGATACGCAGTATTTT
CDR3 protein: CASSLMGLTDTQYF

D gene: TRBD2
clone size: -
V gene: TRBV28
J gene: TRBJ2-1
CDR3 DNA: TGTGCCAGCAGGGGGACTAGACTGGATGAGCAGTTCTTC
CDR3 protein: CASRGTRLDEQFF

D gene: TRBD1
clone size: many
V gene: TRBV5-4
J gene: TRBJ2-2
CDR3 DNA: TGTGCCAGCGGGAGACAGGGGAACACCGGGGAGCTGTTTTTT
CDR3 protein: CASGRQGNTGELFF

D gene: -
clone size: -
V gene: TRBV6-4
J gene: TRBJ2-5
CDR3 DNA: TGTGCCAGCAGTGACCCCACTTCAAGGGCAGCCTTTGGGGAGACCCAGTACTTC
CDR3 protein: CASSDPTSRAAFGETQYF

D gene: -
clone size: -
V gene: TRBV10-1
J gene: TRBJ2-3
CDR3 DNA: TGCGCCAGCAGTGAGTCCAGCCACAGAGAACGAGATACGCAGTATTTT
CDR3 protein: CASSESSHRERDTQYF

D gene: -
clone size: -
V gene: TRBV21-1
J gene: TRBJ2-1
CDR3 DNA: TGTGCCAGCAGCAAAGCGCGTCGGGGGCCCACCTACAATGAGCAGTTCTTC
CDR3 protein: CASSKARRGPTYNEQFF

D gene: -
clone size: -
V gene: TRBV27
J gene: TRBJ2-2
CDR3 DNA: TGTGCCAGCAGCCGCGGAGCGAGCGGCACCGGGGAGCTGTTTTTT
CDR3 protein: CASSRGASGTGELFF